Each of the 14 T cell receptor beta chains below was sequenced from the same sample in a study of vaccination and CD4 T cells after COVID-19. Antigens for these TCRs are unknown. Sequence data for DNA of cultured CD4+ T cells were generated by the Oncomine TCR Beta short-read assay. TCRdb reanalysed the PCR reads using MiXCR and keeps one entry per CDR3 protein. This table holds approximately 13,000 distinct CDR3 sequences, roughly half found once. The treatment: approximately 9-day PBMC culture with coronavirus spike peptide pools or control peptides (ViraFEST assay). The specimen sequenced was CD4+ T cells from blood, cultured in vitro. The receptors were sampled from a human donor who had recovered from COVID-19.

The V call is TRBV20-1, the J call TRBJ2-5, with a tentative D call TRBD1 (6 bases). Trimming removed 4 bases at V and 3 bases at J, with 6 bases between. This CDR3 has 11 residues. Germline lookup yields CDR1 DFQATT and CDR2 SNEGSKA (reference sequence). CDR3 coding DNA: TGCAGTGCTACAGGGGAAGAGACCCAGTACTTC. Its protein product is CSATGEETQYF.

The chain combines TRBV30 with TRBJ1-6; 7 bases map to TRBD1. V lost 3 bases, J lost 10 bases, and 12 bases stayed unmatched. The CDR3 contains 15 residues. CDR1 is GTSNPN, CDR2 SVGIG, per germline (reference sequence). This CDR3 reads CAWRTGKGLGSPLHF. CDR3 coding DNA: TGTGCCTGGAGGACAGGGAAGGGATTAGGGTCACCCCTCCACTTT.

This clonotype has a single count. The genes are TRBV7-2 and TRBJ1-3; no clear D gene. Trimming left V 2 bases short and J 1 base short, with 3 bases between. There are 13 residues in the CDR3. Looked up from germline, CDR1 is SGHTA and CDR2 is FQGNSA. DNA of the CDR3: TGTGCCAGCAGCTTAAAGTCTGGAAACACCATATATTTT. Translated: CASSLKSGNTIYF. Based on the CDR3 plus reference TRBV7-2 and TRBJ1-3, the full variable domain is GAGVSQSPSNKVTEKGKDVELRCDPISGHTALYWYRQSLGQGLEFLIYFQGNSAPDKSGLPSDRFSAERTGGSVSTLTIQRTQQEDSAVYLCASSLKSGNTIYFGEGSWLTVV.

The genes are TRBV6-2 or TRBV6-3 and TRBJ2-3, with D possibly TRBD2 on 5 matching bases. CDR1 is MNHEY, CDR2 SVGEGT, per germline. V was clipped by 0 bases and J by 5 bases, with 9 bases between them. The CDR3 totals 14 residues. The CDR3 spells CASSYSSEGDTQYF. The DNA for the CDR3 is TGTGCCAGCAGTTACTCGAGTGAGGGAGATACGCAGTATTTT.

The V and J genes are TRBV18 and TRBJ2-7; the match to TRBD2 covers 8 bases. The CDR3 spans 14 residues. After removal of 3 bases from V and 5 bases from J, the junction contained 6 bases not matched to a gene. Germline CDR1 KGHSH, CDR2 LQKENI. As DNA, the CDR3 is TGTGCCAGCTCACCCTACCGGGGGGGCAACGAGCAGTACTTC. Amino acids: CASSPYRGGNEQYF.

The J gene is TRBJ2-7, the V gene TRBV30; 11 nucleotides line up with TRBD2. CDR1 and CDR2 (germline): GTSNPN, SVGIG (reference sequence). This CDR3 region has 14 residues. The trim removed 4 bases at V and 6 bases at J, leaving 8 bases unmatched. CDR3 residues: CAWKFTSGSGEQYF. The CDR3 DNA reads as TGTGCCTGGAAGTTCACTAGCGGGAGTGGCGAGCAGTACTTC.

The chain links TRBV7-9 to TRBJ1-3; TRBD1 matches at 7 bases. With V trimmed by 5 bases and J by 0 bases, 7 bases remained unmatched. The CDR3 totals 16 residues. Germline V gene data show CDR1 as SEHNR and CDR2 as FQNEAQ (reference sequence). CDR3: CASSTNDRASGNTIYF. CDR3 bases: TGTGCCAGCAGCACGAACGACAGGGCCTCTGGAAACACCATATATTTT.

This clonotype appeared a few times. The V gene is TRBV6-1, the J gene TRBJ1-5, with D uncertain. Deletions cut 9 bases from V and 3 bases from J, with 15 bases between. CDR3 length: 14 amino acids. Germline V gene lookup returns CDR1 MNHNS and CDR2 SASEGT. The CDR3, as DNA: TGTGCCAGTACTTCATCGGGGAACAATCAGCCCCAGCATTTT. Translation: CASTSSGNNQPQHF.

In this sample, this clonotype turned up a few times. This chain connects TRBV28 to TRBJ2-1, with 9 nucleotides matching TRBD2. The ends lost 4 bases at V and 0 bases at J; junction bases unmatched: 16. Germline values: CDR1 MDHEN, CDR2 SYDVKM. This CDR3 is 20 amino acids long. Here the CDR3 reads CASSSLVGLAGLGSYNEQFF. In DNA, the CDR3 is TGTGCCAGCAGTTCTTTGGTTGGGCTAGCGGGACTTGGCTCCTACAATGAGCAGTTCTTC. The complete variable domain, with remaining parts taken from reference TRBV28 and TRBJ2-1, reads DVKVTQSSRYLVKRTGEKVFLECVQDMDHENMFWYRQDPGLGLRLIYFSYDVKMKEKGDIPEGYSVSREKKERFSLILESASTNQTSMYLCASSSLVGLAGLGSYNEQFFGPGTRLTVL.

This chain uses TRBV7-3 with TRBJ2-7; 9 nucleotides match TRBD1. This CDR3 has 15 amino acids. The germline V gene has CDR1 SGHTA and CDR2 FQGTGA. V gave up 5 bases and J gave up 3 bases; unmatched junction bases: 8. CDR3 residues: CASSPGTGRHYEQYF. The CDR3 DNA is TGTGCCAGCAGCCCAGGGACAGGGAGACACTACGAGCAGTACTTC.

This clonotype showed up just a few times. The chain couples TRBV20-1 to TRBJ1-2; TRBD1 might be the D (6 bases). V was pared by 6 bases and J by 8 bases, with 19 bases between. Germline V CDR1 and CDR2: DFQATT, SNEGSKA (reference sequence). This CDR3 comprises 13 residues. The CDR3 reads CSAGGQSNGGYTF. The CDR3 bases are TGCAGTGCCGGGGGCCAGAGCAACGGGGGCTACACCTTC.

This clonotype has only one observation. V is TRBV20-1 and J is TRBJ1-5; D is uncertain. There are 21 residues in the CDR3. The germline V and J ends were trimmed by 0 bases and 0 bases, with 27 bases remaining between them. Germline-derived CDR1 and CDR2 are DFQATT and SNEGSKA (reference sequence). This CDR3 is CSARDPWVGSMGSHSNQPQHF. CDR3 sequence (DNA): TGCAGTGCTAGAGATCCGTGGGTGGGGTCTATGGGCAGTCATAGCAATCAGCCCCAGCATTTT.

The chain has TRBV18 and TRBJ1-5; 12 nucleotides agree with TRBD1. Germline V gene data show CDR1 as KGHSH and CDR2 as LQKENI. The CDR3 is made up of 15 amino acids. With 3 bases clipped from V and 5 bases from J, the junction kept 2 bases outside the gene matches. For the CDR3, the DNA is TGTGCCAGCTCACCGGGGACAGGGGGCGATCAGCCCCAGCATTTT. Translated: CASSPGTGGDQPQHF.

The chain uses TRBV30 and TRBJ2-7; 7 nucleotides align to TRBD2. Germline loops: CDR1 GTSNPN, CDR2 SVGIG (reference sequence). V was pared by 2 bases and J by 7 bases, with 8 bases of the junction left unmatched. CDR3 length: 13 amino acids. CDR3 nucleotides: TGTGCCTGGAGTACCTTAGTGGGAGGGGAGCAGTACTTC. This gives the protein CAWSTLVGGEQYF.